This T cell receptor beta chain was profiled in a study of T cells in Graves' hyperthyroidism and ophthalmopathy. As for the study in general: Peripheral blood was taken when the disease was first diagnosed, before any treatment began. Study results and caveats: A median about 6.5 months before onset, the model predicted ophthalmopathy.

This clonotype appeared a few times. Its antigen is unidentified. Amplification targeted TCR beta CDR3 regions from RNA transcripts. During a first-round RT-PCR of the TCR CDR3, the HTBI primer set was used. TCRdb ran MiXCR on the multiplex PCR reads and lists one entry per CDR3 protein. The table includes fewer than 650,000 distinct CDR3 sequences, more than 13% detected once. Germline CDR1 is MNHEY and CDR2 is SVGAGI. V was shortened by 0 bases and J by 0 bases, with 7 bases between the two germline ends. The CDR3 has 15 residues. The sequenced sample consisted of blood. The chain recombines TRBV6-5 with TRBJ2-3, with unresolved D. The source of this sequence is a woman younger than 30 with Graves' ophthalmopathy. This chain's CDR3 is CASSYSYGSTDTQYF. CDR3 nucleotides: TGTGCCAGCAGTTACTCTTACGGAAGCACAGATACGCAGTATTTT.